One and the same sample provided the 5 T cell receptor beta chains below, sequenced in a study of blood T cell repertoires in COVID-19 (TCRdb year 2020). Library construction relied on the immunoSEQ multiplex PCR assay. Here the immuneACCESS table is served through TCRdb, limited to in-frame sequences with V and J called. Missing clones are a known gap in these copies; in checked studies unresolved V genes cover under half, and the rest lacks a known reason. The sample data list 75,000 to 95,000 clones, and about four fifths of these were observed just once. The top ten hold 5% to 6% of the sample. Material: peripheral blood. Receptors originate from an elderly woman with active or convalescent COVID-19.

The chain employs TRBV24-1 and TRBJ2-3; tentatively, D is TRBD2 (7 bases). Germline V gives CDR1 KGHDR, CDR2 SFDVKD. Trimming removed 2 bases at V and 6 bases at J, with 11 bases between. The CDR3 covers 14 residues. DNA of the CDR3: TGTGCCACCAGTGATTCCGGGGGGCTGGATACGCAGTATTTT. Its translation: CATSDSGGLDTQYF.

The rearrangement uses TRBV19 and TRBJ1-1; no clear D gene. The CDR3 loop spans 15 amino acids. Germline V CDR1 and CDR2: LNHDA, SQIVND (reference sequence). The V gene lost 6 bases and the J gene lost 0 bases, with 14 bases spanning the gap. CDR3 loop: CASRMGSFLNTEAFF. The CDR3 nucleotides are TGTGCCAGTAGGATGGGCAGCTTCCTGAACACTGAAGCTTTCTTT.

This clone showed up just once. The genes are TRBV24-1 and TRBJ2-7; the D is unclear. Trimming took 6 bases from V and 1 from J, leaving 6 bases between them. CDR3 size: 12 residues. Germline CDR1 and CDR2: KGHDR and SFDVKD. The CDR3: CATSSHSYEQYF. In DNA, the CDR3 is TGTGCCACCAGTTCCCATTCCTACGAGCAGTACTTC.

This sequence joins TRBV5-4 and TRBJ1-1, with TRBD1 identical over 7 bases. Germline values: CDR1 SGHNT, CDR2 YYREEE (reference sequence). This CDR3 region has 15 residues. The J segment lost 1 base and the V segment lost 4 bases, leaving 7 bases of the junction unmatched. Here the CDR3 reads CASSNRRDRNTEAFF. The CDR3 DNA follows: TGTGCCAGCAGCAACCGCCGGGACAGGAACACTGAAGCTTTCTTT.

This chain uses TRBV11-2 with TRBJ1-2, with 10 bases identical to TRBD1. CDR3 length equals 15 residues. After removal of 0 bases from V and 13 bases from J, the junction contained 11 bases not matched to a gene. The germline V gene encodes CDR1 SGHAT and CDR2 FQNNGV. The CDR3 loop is CASSLEPGTGASCTF. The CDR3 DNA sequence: TGTGCCAGCAGCTTAGAACCCGGGACAGGGGCTTCTTGCACCTTC.